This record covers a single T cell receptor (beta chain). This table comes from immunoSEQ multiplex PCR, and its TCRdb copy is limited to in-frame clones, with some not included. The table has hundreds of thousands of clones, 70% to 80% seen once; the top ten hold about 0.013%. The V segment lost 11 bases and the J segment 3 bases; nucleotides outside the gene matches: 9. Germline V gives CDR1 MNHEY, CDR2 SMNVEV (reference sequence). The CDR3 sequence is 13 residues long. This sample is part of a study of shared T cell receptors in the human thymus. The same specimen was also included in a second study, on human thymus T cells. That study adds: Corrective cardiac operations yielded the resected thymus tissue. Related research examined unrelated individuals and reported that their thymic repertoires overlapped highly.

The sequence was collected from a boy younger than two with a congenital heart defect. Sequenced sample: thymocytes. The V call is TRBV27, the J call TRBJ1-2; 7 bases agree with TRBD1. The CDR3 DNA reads TGTGCCTCCATGGACAGGAAATACTATGGCTACACCTTC. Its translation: CASMDRKYYGYTF.